This T cell receptor beta chain was captured by sequencing in a study of shared T cell receptors in the human thymus. Using immunoSEQ multiplex PCR, the repertoire was profiled, and TCRdb retains in-frame clones only, with some absent. The sample has about 380,000 clones, about 95% seen once. There are 12 residues in the CDR3. V gave up 3 bases and J gave up 6 bases, with 8 bases separating them. Per germline, CDR1 MDHEN and CDR2 SYDVKM. The receptor was isolated from a human donor. Specimen: thymocytes. This chain links TRBV28 with TRBJ1-1; D gene uncertain. CDR3 coding DNA: TGTGCCAGCAGTTTTCTTAGCGCTGAAGCTTTCTTT. This encodes CASSFLSAEAFF.